The 8 T cell receptor beta chains below were found in one sample sequenced in a study of T-cell memory formation after mild COVID-19. Each CDR3 protein is one row after TCRdb ran MiXCR on the 5' RACE reads. The table shows 200,000 to 250,000 distinct CDR3 sequences, with 9% to 10% occurring only once. Sequencing used PBMCs or a T cell subset sorted from them (not recorded which). The origin of the receptors is a man aged 18 to 35 who had mild COVID-19 (a few samples of this study predate the infection). Cell type and time point are not known.

This clonotype was counted ten times or more. The rearrangement uses TRBV12-3 or TRBV12-4 and TRBJ1-4, with 7 bases that match TRBD1. V was pared by 2 bases and J by 6 bases, with 3 bases of the junction left unmatched. The CDR3 is 14 residues long. The CDR3 loop is CASSLRQGYEKLFF. CDR3 coding DNA: TGTGCCAGCAGTTTACGACAGGGCTATGAAAAACTGTTTTTT.

Ten or more counts support this clonotype. The chain joins TRBV6-5 to TRBJ2-5; 9 bases are a match to TRBD1. Germline V CDR1 and CDR2: MNHEY, SVGAGI. The CDR3 runs 15 residues. V shed 0 bases, J shed 5 bases, and the junction held 4 bases outside the gene matches. The CDR3 is CASSYSGQGSETQYF. CDR3 bases: TGTGCCAGCAGTTACTCGGGACAGGGTTCCGAGACCCAGTACTTC.

This clonotype was seen ten or more times. The rearrangement joins TRBV2 to TRBJ2-3; perhaps TRBD2 as D (5 bases). This CDR3 has 11 amino acids. Germline lookup yields CDR1 SNHLY and CDR2 FYNNEI. V lost 4 bases to trimming and J lost 14 bases, with 13 bases between them. The CDR3 nucleotides read TGTGCCAGCAGTGCAACTAGGCGTCTGTATTTT. It yields the protein CASSATRRLYF.

In this sample, this clonotype turned up many times. J is TRBJ2-2 and V is TRBV20-1; 8 bases fit TRBD1. The length of the CDR3 is 17 residues. The germline V gene encodes CDR1 DFQATT and CDR2 SNEGSKA (reference sequence). V shed 2 bases and J 5 bases; nucleotides not matched to a gene: 13. In DNA form, the CDR3 reads TGCAGTGCTAGATCGGCCAGGGGGCGATTGGGAACCGGGGAGCTGTTTTTT. Its protein is CSARSARGRLGTGELFF.

This chain uses TRBV7-3 with TRBJ2-3; D not certain. V was trimmed by 5 bases and J by 0 bases, leaving 3 bases between them. Germline values: CDR1 SGHTA, CDR2 FQGTGA. The CDR3 spans 12 residues. CDR3 in amino acids: CASSQSTDTQYF. CDR3 coding DNA: TGTGCCAGCAGCCAGAGCACAGATACGCAGTATTTT.

This clonotype turned up a few times. The J gene is TRBJ2-1, the V gene TRBV6-5, with 8 nucleotides matching TRBD1. The V gene end was trimmed by 6 bases and the J gene end by 3 bases; junction bases not matched to a gene: 4. Germline-derived CDR1 and CDR2 are MNHEY and SVGAGI. There are 14 residues in the CDR3. CDR3 sequence: CASRKDRDYNEQFF. CDR3 in DNA: TGTGCCAGCAGAAAGGACAGGGACTACAATGAGCAGTTCTTC.

This chain connects TRBV28 to TRBJ1-1, with a tentative D call TRBD1 (6 bases). Trimming took off 2 bases at V and 7 bases at J, with 17 bases between the two ends. Germline loops: CDR1 MDHEN, CDR2 SYDVKM. CDR3 length: 15 residues. In nucleotides, the CDR3 is TGTGCCAGCAGTTTACCCACCGGGGGGGGCCGTGAAGCTTTCTTT. It is translated as CASSLPTGGGREAFF.

V usage is TRBV20-1 and J usage is TRBJ2-2, with 15 nucleotides matching TRBD2. The V gene's germline CDR1 is DFQATT and CDR2 SNEGSKA (reference sequence). The ends lost 8 bases at V and 4 bases at J; junction bases unmatched: 5. The CDR3 runs to 15 residues. The CDR3: CSFGLAGGTTGELFF. CDR3 nucleotides: TGCAGTTTTGGACTAGCGGGGGGGACCACCGGGGAGCTGTTTTTT.